One and the same sample provided the 4 T cell receptor beta chains below, sequenced in a study of post-analysis software for immune sequencing data. Overall study results and limits: About 5 TRBV segments were more frequent in patients than controls; TRBV5-6, TRBV5-1 and TRBV20-1 belonged to this group.

Unique molecular identifiers had been added to the TCR beta cDNA libraries. MiXCR was run by TCRdb on the PCR reads, yielding one entry per CDR3 protein. This sample has around 700,000 distinct CDR3 sequences, with approximately 60% found just once. No antigens are known for them. The sequencing input was blood. Receptors were obtained from a girl aged 2 to 10 with multiple sclerosis.

V is TRBV6-5 and J is TRBJ2-1, with D uncertain. This CDR3 has 15 amino acids. Trimming removed 2 bases at V and 6 bases at J, with 14 bases between. The germline CDR1 and CDR2 sequences are MNHEY and SVGAGI. CDR3 bases: TGTGCCAGCAGTTACAGGCCTATTCTCCCCAATGAGCAGTTCTTC. Encoded protein: CASSYRPILPNEQFF.

J is TRBJ2-3 and V is TRBV6-5, with D maybe TRBD2 (6 bases). The germline CDR1 and CDR2 sequences are MNHEY and SVGAGI. The V end was cut by 6 bases, the J end by 3 bases, with 16 bases between. The CDR3 is 15 residues long. The CDR3 here is CASSRVRGLTDTQYF. The DNA of the CDR3 is TGTGCCAGCAGCCGGGTCCGCGGACTAACAGATACGCAGTATTTT.

This rearrangement joins TRBV20-1 to TRBJ2-1, with D possibly being TRBD2 (7 bases). CDR3 length equals 14 residues. V gave up 7 bases and J gave up 7 bases, with 20 bases separating them. Germline V gene lookup returns CDR1 DFQATT and CDR2 SNEGSKA (reference sequence). The CDR3 sequence is CSVPQGGPGNEQFF. The CDR3 region has the DNA TGCAGTGTTCCACAGGGAGGGCCCGGTAATGAGCAGTTCTTC.

This clonotype was picked up a small number of times. V gene TRBV12-3 or TRBV12-4 combines with J gene TRBJ2-3; D perhaps matches TRBD2 (6 bases). The CDR3 consists of 16 residues. V shed 4 bases and J shed 3 bases, with 17 bases lying between them. CDR3 bases: TGTGCCAGCAGTTCTCCGGCGGGACTGGAGACAGATACGCAGTATTTT. Its protein is CASSSPAGLETDTQYF.